Given below is one T cell receptor (beta chain) in context. Its cognate antigen is unknown. CD45RO/CCR7/CD25/CD127/CD95/CD27 separated CD4+ naive, central memory, regulatory and stem cell-like memory cells by sorting. This entry comes from a study of beta chain features in type 1 diabetes. About the research overall: All samples together contributed 95 million to 110 million sorted cells for examination.

Findings of the study overall: There were fewer insertions and more deletions at the VDJ junctions of type 1 diabetes patients. PCR, the amplification step, might favor shorter templates, equally in patients and controls. People with Type 1 diabetes carried modestly yet significantly shorter TCRB CDR3s in all four CD4+ subsets.

The CDR3 is made up of 16 amino acids. Looked up from germline, CDR1 is SGHAT and CDR2 is FQNNGV. V was pared by 5 bases and J by 11 bases, with 17 bases of the junction left unmatched. All of the isolated RNA was reverse transcribed, so expressed TCRB transcripts were sequenced. Repertoires were generated with immunoSEQ multiplex PCR, while TCRdb's copy carries only in-frame clones and drops some. The data contain around 70,000 clones, almost 50% of them singletons. This receptor was identified in a man aged 30 to 45 with type 1 diabetes. The specimen sequenced was central memory CD4+ T cells from blood. The rearrangement joins TRBV11-2 to TRBJ2-5; the match to TRBD2 covers 10 bases. The DNA of the CDR3 is TGTGCCAGCAGCCCAGGACTAGCGGCAGTTAAACGAGAGCAGTACTTC. Protein sequence: CASSPGLAAVKREQYF. The whole variable domain, filled in from reference TRBV11-2 and TRBJ2-5, reads EAGVAQSPRYKIIEKRQSVAFWCNPISGHATLYWYQQILGQGPKLLIQFQNNGVVDDSQLPKDRFSAERLKGVDSTLKIQPAKLEDSAVYLCASSPGLAAVKREQYFGPGTRLLVL.